This TCR beta chain is from a study (dated by TCRdb to about 2016). Sequences SGHDT (CDR1) and YYEEEE (CDR2) are obtained from the germline V gene. For this chain, trimming is 3 bases at the V end and 10 bases at the J end, and the number of junction bases without a gene match is 11. There are 15 amino acids in the CDR3, from cysteine to phenylalanine inclusive. The kept DNA is CDR3 alone, 45 bases in frame from the first base. Preparation of the library involved RT-PCR. TCRdb lists the instrument as Illumina MiSeq. The public reads were reprocessed in TCRdb via fastp at Q25 and MiXCR, keeping in-frame beta chains. Rows with one shared CDR3 protein collapse into an entry with the most common genes and DNA. A total of fewer than 800,000 distinct CDR3 sequences appear in this sample, 14% of them only once. 3% to 4.5% of the sample is held by the ten biggest clonotypes. This clonotype came up many times. The antigen it recognizes is unknown. No much larger clonotype is one base removed from it; base qualities were not supplied.

The sequence was collected from a female donor in good health, serving as a healthy control. The specimen was memory CD4+ T cells from blood. Here the chain combines TRBV5-6 and TRBJ2-1, and 9 bases in between align with TRBD1. The nucleotide sequence reads as follows: TGTGCCAGCAGCTCCTCAACGACAGGGGGGATGGAGCAGTTCTTC. Its translation is CASSSSTTGGMEQFF.